This TCR beta chain was captured in a study of T cells in Graves' hyperthyroidism and ophthalmopathy (dated by TCRdb to the late 2010s). Notes on the research overall: Peripheral blood samples were taken at initial diagnosis, before any treatment was given. The roughly 91 discovery patients were randomly divided into training and test sets at a 7:3 ratio. Thyroid tissue and blood T-cell repertoires from over 5 Graves' hyperthyroidism patients were also compared in the study. The paper reports TCR Vbeta CDR3 sequencing of some 140 peripheral blood samples: 40 to 45 ophthalmopathy, under 85 hyperthyroidism and approximately 17 progressor patients. To identify distinguishing TCR V-J signatures, a discovery cohort of around 100 patients was used, comprising under 45 with Graves' ophthalmopathy and around 60 with stable Graves' hyperthyroidism. Prospective prediction of ophthalmopathy was tested in an independent validation cohort consisting of 18 hyperthyroidism patients and more than 15 patients who later progressed to ophthalmopathy. Once sampling was done, hyperthyroidism patients were given methimazole at a starting dose of 30 mg daily, whereas ophthalmopathy patients were given high-dose intravenous methylprednisolone.

Stable Graves' hyperthyroidism was defined as no progression to ophthalmopathy during 18 months of follow-up. The hyperthyroidism patients were between 18 and 65 years old and newly diagnosed, with a disease duration of less than 2 months. Patients with uncontrolled infections, other autoimmune diseases, pregnancy or lactation were excluded. Diagnoses relied on clinical symptoms, serum thyroxine and TRAb, thyroid ultrasound and orbital computed tomography. Ficoll-Paque density gradient centrifugation was used to isolate PBMCs from around 10 ml of fresh peripheral blood. Total RNA was extracted using Trizol reagent, and RNA quality was assessed on an Agilent 2100 Bioanalyzer. Including the terminal cysteine and phenylalanine, the CDR3 comprises 11 residues. Only CDR3 DNA is held: 33 bases, read in frame from base 1. V lost 6 bases and J lost 5 bases; the stretch between them is 8 bases long. For CDR1 and CDR2, the germline V gene lists MDHEN and SYDVKM.

In this sample, this clonotype turned up many times. Its specific antigen is unknown. No much larger clonotype is one base removed from it; base qualities were not supplied. Broader findings and caveats from the paper: Most expanded thyroid clonotypes (frequency above 0.001) were also detected in blood, suggesting blood repertoires may reflect thyroid immune responses. During validation, the model predicted progression to ophthalmopathy a median of roughly 7.1 months ahead of onset, with approximately 71% sensitivity and more than 72% specificity. Ophthalmopathy was separated from stable hyperthyroidism by a 13 V-J signature model, with around 88% sensitivity and roughly 81% specificity obtained in cross-validation and 80%/75% obtained in testing. Sample size was not statistically predetermined, and blinding of investigators to group allocation was not performed.

The TCR beta CDR3 regions were amplified from RNA transcripts. The first round of RT-PCR for the TCR CDR3 was performed with the HTBI primer set and the Qiagen OneStep RT-PCR kit. The libraries were constructed in a second round of multiplex PCR and then size-selected and purified. The libraries were sequenced on an Illumina HiSeq2000 using paired-end 100 bp reads. Per the original workflow: SOAPnuke was used to process the raw data, with reads discarded if the reads contained adapters or uncalled bases, had a mean Phred below 15, or lacked an exact constant-primer or identifier match. COPE v1.2.5 was used to merge high-quality paired reads, and clonotypes were defined as unique nucleotide sequences. MiTCR v1.1 was used to align the clonotypes against IMGT TRBV, TRBD and TRBJ reference segments. The analysis was restricted to V-J combinations with a frequency above 0.0001, which together covered 99.2% of the repertoires. A TCS score was defined as the ratio between F50 (clonal expansion) and ExV (chaos), using BLOSUM62-based TCRdist between CDR3 peptides within each V-J. Welch's t-statistics and random forest reduced several hundred V-J features to roughly 13, which were used in a naive Bayes classifier (R e1071). TCRdb reran the public reads through fastp at Q25 and MiXCR, keeping productive beta chains. Each entry merges the rows of one CDR3 protein and shows their most common DNA and genes. TCRdb, not the original authors, processed these V and J calls. The sample data list hundreds of thousands of distinct CDR3 sequences, and 14% of these were observed just once. The top ten constitute roughly a tenth of the sample.

Sequencing was performed on blood. The receptor was derived from a woman aged 18-29 years with Graves' hyperthyroidism. Recombination joined TRBV28 with TRBJ2-7; the D gene assignment is ambiguous. The CDR3 has the sequence CASRVLDEQYF. The nucleotides are TGTGCCAGCAGGGTTTTGGACGAGCAGTACTTC. With the portions outside the CDR3 filled from the reference TRBV28 and TRBJ2-7 genes, the complete variable region becomes DVKVTQSSRYLVKRTGEKVFLECVQDMDHENMFWYRQDPGLGLRLIYFSYDVKMKEKGDIPEGYSVSREKKERFSLILESASTNQTSMYLCASRVLDEQYFGPGTRLTVT.